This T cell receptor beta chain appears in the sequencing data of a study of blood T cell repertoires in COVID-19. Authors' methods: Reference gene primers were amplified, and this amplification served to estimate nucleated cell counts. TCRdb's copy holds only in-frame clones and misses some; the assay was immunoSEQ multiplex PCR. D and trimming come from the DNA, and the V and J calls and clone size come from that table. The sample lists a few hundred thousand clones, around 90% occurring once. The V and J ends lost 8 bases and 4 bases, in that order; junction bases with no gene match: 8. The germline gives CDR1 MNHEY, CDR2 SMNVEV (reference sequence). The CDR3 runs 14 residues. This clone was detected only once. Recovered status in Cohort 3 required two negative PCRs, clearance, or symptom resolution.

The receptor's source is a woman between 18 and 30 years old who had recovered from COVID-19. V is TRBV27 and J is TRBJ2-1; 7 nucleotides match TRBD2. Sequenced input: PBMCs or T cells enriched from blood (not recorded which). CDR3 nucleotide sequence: TGTGCCAGCGGGGGACTACTGTCGTACAATGAGCAGTTCTTC. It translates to CASGGLLSYNEQFF.